Listed here are 17 T cell receptor beta chains from one sample, sequenced in a study of cytomegalovirus exposure and HLA in healthy donors (TCRdb year 2017). Libraries were constructed by the immunoSEQ multiplex PCR assay. The multiplex PCR relied on a mix of 60 forward primers for TCR Vbeta segments and 13 reverse primers for TCR Jbeta segments. TCRdb's version of the immuneACCESS table is confined to in-frame rearrangements and falls short of the full clone set. An unresolved V gene accounts for under half of the shortfall where checked; the remainder is of unknown origin. The table of this sample itemizes 35,000 to 50,000 clones. The ten largest account for 8% to 10% of the sample. The specimen sequenced was PBMCs. All receptors derive from a male donor in good health and CMV-seronegative.

The chain couples TRBV18 to TRBJ2-7; the D gene is possibly TRBD1 (6 bases). V was pared by 6 bases and J by 5 bases, with 14 bases between. The V gene's germline CDR1 is KGHSH and CDR2 LQKENI. This CDR3 region has 13 residues. The CDR3 sequence: CASSSYEGDEQYF. CDR3 coding DNA: TGTGCCAGCTCGTCCTATGAGGGGGACGAGCAGTACTTC.

This rearrangement joins TRBV11-3 to TRBJ2-5, with a weak D call TRBD2 (5 bases). Per the germline V gene, CDR1 is SGHNT and CDR2 is YENEEA. This CDR3 spans 12 amino acids. Trimming removed 5 bases from V and 7 bases from J, with 11 bases in between. The CDR3 spells CASSLNRGTQYF. In nucleotides, the CDR3 is TGTGCCAGCAGCCTCAACCGGGGGACCCAGTACTTC.

V is TRBV2 and J is TRBJ1-3; 8 bases line up with TRBD1. The CDR3 is 15 residues long. Germline loops: CDR1 SNHLY, CDR2 FYNNEI. The trim removed 5 bases at V and 4 bases at J, leaving 7 bases unmatched. The CDR3: CASSPTGADGNTIYF. The DNA of the CDR3 is TGTGCCAGCAGTCCGACAGGGGCAGACGGAAACACCATATATTTT.

The chain carries TRBV5-6 and TRBJ2-7, with 12 bases that match TRBD2. This CDR3 contains 16 residues. Per germline, CDR1 SGHDT and CDR2 YYEEEE. With V trimmed by 4 bases and J by 4 bases, 9 bases remained unmatched. The CDR3 nucleotides read TGTGCCAGCAGCCCGGGGGGGACTAGCGGGTTTTACGAGCAGTACTTC. The encoded protein is CASSPGGTSGFYEQYF. Variable domain in full (rest from reference TRBV5-6 and TRBJ2-7): DAGVTQSPTHLIKTRGQQVTLRCSPKSGHDTVSWYQQALGQGPQFIFQYYEEEERQRGNFPDRFSGHQFPNYSSELNVNALLLGDSALYLCASSPGGTSGFYEQYFGPGTRLTVT.

The chain carries TRBV27 and TRBJ2-7; 14 nucleotides agree with TRBD2. V was clipped by 6 bases and J by 4 bases; unmatched bases: 2. This CDR3 has 14 residues. Per the germline V gene, CDR1 is MNHEY and CDR2 is SMNVEV (reference sequence). Here the CDR3 reads CASRGLAGVYEQYF. CDR3 in DNA: TGTGCCAGCAGGGGACTAGCGGGAGTGTACGAGCAGTACTTC.

V gene TRBV9 combines with J gene TRBJ2-1; the D gene is possibly TRBD2 (5 bases). The germline V and J ends were trimmed by 0 bases and 0 bases, with 10 bases remaining between them. The length of the CDR3 is 16 residues. Germline CDR1 and CDR2: SGDLS and YYNGEE. CDR3 protein: CASSVGGSGSYNEQFF. The CDR3 bases are TGTGCCAGCAGCGTAGGTGGGAGCGGCTCCTACAATGAGCAGTTCTTC.

This chain's CDR3 is CASSLTLPAPPGELFF. The DNA of the CDR3 is TGCGCCAGCAGCCTTACTCTTCCTGCACCCCCCGGGGAGCTGTTTTTT. This chain uses TRBV4-3 with TRBJ2-2, with no clear D. Germline assignment: CDR1 LGHNA and CDR2 YSLEER. CDR3 length: 16 amino acids. Trimming took off 4 bases at V and 6 bases at J, with 18 bases between the two ends.

The genes are TRBV19 and TRBJ2-7; 9 bases agree with TRBD1. The trim removed 10 bases at V and 2 bases at J, leaving 15 bases unmatched. Germline V gene lookup returns CDR1 LNHDA and CDR2 SQIVND (reference sequence). This CDR3 is 16 amino acids long. The DNA of the CDR3 is TGTGCCACGAAGGGACAGGGATTCCCAAACACCTACGAGCAGTACTTC. Protein sequence: CATKGQGFPNTYEQYF.

The chain links TRBV10-1 to TRBJ2-1, with a tentative D call TRBD2 (5 bases). The CDR3 has 13 residues. Trimming shortened V by 4 bases and J by 5 bases, and 9 bases separated the two germline ends. The germline CDR1 and CDR2 sequences are WNHNN and SYGVQD (reference sequence). Here the CDR3 reads CASSGWENNEQFF. The CDR3 DNA reads as TGCGCCAGCAGTGGCTGGGAGAACAATGAGCAGTTCTTC.

The chain uses TRBV18 and TRBJ2-4; D not resolved. Trimming left V 6 bases short and J 10 bases short, with 16 bases between. This CDR3 spans 13 amino acids. Germline V gene data show CDR1 as KGHSH and CDR2 as LQKENI. The CDR3, as DNA: TGTGCCAGCTCCGAGGCGGCTTCCTCAATTCAGTACTTC. This encodes CASSEAASSIQYF.

V gene TRBV4-2 combines with J gene TRBJ2-7; 15 positions agree with TRBD2. V trimming: 4 bases; J trimming: 7 bases; junction bases outside the gene matches: 5. The length of the CDR3 is 15 residues. Germline CDR1 is LGHNA and CDR2 is YNFKEQ. CDR3 in amino acids: CASSLAGLAGGEQYF. The CDR3 DNA is TGTGCCAGCAGCCTCGCCGGACTAGCGGGAGGGGAGCAGTACTTC.

The chain carries TRBV14 and TRBJ2-7; weak D call: TRBD2 (6 bases). Germline V CDR1 and CDR2: SGHDN, FVKESK. Trimming took off 0 bases at V and 3 bases at J, with 9 bases between the two ends. This CDR3 contains 14 residues. The CDR3 DNA follows: TGTGCCAGCAGCCAAGATTGGGGGGACTACGAGCAGTACTTC. The encoded protein is CASSQDWGDYEQYF.

V gene TRBV5-1 combines with J gene TRBJ2-7, with 9 bases that match TRBD2. This CDR3 is 14 amino acids long. The V gene end was trimmed by 6 bases and the J gene end by 1 base; junction bases not matched to a gene: 5. Germline V gives CDR1 SGHRS, CDR2 YFSETQ. CDR3 coding DNA: TGCGCCAGCACCAGTAGCGGGGGTTCCTACGAGCAGTACTTC. Protein product: CASTSSGGSYEQYF.

The V gene is TRBV29-1, the J gene TRBJ1-5; D is undetermined. The CDR3 contains 14 residues. The V end lost 6 bases, the J end lost 5 bases, and 17 bases lay between the germline ends. Germline CDR1 SQVTM, CDR2 ANQGSEA. The DNA for the CDR3 is TGCAGCGTCGCCTCCGGCAGCGGCGATCAGCCCCAGCATTTT. This translates into CSVASGSGDQPQHF. Combining the CDR3 with reference TRBV29-1 and TRBJ1-5 gives the whole variable domain SAVISQKPSRDICQRGTSLTIQCQVDSQVTMMFWYRQQPGQSLTLIATANQGSEATYESGFVIDKFPISRPNLTFSTLTVSNMSPEDSSIYLCSVASGSGDQPQHFGDGTRLSIL.

The chain uses TRBV18 and TRBJ1-2; D gene uncertain. The CDR3 sequence is 14 residues long. Trimming cost V 6 bases and J 0 bases, with 11 bases left between them. CDR1 and CDR2 (germline): KGHSH, LQKENI. The CDR3: CASSSDGPNYGYTF. The CDR3 DNA reads as TGTGCCAGCTCCTCCGATGGCCCTAACTATGGCTACACCTTC. Using reference TRBV18 and TRBJ1-2 for the parts outside the CDR3, the full variable domain is NAGVMQNPRHLVRRRGQEARLRCSPMKGHSHVYWYRQLPEEGLKFMVYLQKENIIDESGMPKERFSAEFPKEGPSILRIQQVVRGDSAAYFCASSSDGPNYGYTFGSGTRLTVV.

The chain recombines TRBV18 with TRBJ2-7; no reliable D call. Per the germline V gene, CDR1 is KGHSH and CDR2 is LQKENI. The CDR3 totals 14 residues. V was shortened by 0 bases and J by 3 bases, with 9 bases between the two germline ends. CDR3 in DNA: TGTGCCAGCTCACCACCTCCCCCTCGCTACGAGCAGTACTTC. Translation: CASSPPPPRYEQYF.

The chain combines TRBV5-5 with TRBJ2-1; 12 bases line up with TRBD2. Germline CDR1 SGHKS, CDR2 YYEKEE (reference sequence). Trimming took 3 bases from V and 6 from J; bases not matched to a gene: 4. The CDR3 has 15 residues. The CDR3 DNA is TGTGCCAGCAGCTCACTAGCGGGAGGCCTCAATGAGCAGTTCTTC. Translating it yields CASSSLAGGLNEQFF.